The 9 T cell receptor beta chains in this list originate from one sample, sequenced in a study of blood T cell repertoires in COVID-19. Sequencing was performed with immunoSEQ multiplex PCR; in TCRdb, only in-frame clones are kept and a portion is missing. The sample has just under 40,000 clones; approximately 94% are singletons. Sequencing was done on a sample of peripheral blood. These receptors came from a human donor with active COVID-19. The donor label of this sample is uncertain.

The V and J genes are TRBV11-2 and TRBJ2-1; 8 bases agree with TRBD1. The CDR3 sequence is 14 residues long. Germline V gives CDR1 SGHAT, CDR2 FQNNGV. V trimming: 4 bases; J trimming: 4 bases; junction bases outside the gene matches: 3. CDR3 region: CASSSQGGYNEQFF. DNA of the CDR3: TGTGCCAGCAGCTCACAGGGGGGTTACAATGAGCAGTTCTTC.

The chain links TRBV6-2 or TRBV6-3 to TRBJ1-2; no firm D call. Germline CDR1 and CDR2: MNHEY and SVGEGT. The V and J ends lost 2 bases and 2 bases respectively, with 9 bases between them. CDR3 length: 14 residues. The DNA for the CDR3 is TGTGCCAGCAGTTACGAGGGATCCAACTATGGCTACACCTTC. Translating it yields CASSYEGSNYGYTF.

The chain combines TRBV19 with TRBJ2-7; a possible D gene is TRBD2 (5 bases). The CDR3 is made up of 16 amino acids. Per germline, CDR1 LNHDA and CDR2 SQIVND (reference sequence). Trimming left V 1 base short and J 0 bases short, with 13 bases between. The DNA for the CDR3 is TGTGCCAGTAGTATAGGACGGGGTTACAGCTCCTACGAGCAGTACTTC. Its protein product is CASSIGRGYSSYEQYF. Filled out from reference TRBV19 and TRBJ2-7, the complete variable domain reads DGGITQSPKYLFRKEGQNVTLSCEQNLNHDAMYWYRQDPGQGLRLIYYSQIVNDFQKGDIAEGYSVSREKKESFPLTVTSAQKNPTAFYLCASSIGRGYSSYEQYFGPGTRLTVT.

This chain uses TRBV19 with TRBJ1-3; TRBD1 aligns across 8 bases. Germline values: CDR1 LNHDA, CDR2 SQIVND (reference sequence). This CDR3 is built from 13 residues. The ends lost 10 bases at V and 2 bases at J; junction bases unmatched: 4. The CDR3 region has the DNA TGTGCCACCGCGGACAGGGCTGGAAACACCATATATTTT. Translated: CATADRAGNTIYF. Filled out from reference TRBV19 and TRBJ1-3, the complete variable domain reads DGGITQSPKYLFRKEGQNVTLSCEQNLNHDAMYWYRQDPGQGLRLIYYSQIVNDFQKGDIAEGYSVSREKKESFPLTVTSAQKNPTAFYLCATADRAGNTIYFGEGSWLTVV.

The chain links TRBV18 to TRBJ2-7; perhaps TRBD2 as D (6 bases). The V end was cut by 3 bases, the J end by 5 bases, with 14 bases between. From germline, CDR1 is KGHSH and CDR2 LQKENI. The CDR3 has 14 residues. In DNA, the CDR3 is TGTGCCAGCTCACCCCGTGGGGGGTCGGACGAGCAGTACTTC. It translates to CASSPRGGSDEQYF.

The chain combines TRBV5-6 with TRBJ2-7; TRBD2 aligns across 8 bases. Trimming at V came to 4 bases and at J to 0 bases, leaving 12 bases not matched to a gene. This CDR3 is built from 17 residues. Looked up from germline, CDR1 is SGHDT and CDR2 is YYEEEE. CDR3 in amino acids: CASSLGLAIRSSYEQYF. The CDR3 nucleotides are TGTGCCAGCAGCCTTGGACTAGCTATTAGAAGCTCCTACGAGCAGTACTTC.

The chain uses TRBV28 and TRBJ2-1; possibly TRBD2 for D (6 bases). Germline CDR1 reads MDHEN; CDR2 reads SYDVKM. The CDR3 runs 17 residues. Trimming removed 6 bases from V and 9 bases from J, with 27 bases in between. The CDR3 spells CASSLPRSRLGKGEQFF. Written as DNA, the CDR3 is TGTGCCAGCAGCCTTCCCCGGTCTCGACTAGGCAAGGGTGAGCAGTTCTTC.

The V call is TRBV5-4, the J call TRBJ2-5; 10 bases agree with TRBD2. This CDR3 has 16 residues. The V gene end was trimmed by 5 bases and the J gene end by 9 bases; junction bases not matched to a gene: 16. CDR1 and CDR2 (germline): SGHNT, YYREEE (reference sequence). Here the CDR3 DNA reads TGTGCCAGCAGGGACTCCGGGACTAGCGTGCGGGGGGCCCAGTACTTC. Translated, it gives CASRDSGTSVRGAQYF.

The genes are TRBV20-1 and TRBJ2-3; the match to TRBD2 covers 7 bases. V lost 3 bases and J lost 9; bases outside the gene matches: 3. The CDR3 contains 11 residues. CDR1 DFQATT and CDR2 SNEGSKA come from the germline V gene (reference sequence). CDR3 amino acids: CSASQRGTQYF. Written as DNA, the CDR3 is TGCAGTGCTAGCCAGCGGGGAACGCAGTATTTT.